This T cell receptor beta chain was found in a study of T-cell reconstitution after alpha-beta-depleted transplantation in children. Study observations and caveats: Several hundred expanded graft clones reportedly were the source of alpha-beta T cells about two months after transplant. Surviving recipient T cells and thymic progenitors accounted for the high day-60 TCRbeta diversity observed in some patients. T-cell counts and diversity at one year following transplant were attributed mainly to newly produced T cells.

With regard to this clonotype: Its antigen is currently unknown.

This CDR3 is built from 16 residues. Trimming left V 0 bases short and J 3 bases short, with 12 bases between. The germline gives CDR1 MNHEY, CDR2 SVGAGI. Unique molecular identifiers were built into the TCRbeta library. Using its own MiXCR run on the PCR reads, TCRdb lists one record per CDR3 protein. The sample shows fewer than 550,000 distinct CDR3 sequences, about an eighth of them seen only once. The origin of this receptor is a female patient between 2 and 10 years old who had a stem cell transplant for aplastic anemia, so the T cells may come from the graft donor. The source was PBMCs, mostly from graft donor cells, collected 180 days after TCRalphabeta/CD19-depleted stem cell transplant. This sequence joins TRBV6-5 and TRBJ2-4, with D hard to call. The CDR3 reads CASSYSALSFKNIQYF. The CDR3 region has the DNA TGTGCCAGCAGTTACTCAGCCCTTTCCTTCAAAAACATTCAGTACTTC.